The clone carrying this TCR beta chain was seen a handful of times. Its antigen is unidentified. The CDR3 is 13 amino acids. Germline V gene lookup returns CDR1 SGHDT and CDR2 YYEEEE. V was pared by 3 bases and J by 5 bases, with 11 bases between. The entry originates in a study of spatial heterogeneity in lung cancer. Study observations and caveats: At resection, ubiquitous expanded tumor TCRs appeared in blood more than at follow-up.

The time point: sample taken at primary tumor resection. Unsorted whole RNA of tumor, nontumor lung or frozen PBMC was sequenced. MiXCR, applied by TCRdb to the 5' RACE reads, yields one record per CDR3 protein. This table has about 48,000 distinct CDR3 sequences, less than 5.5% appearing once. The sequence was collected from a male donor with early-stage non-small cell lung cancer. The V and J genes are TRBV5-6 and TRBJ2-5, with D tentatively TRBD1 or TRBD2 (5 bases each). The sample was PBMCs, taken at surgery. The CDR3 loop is CASSWGPGETQYF. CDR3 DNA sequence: TGTGCCAGCAGCTGGGGACCCGGGGAGACCCAGTACTTC.